Below, one T cell receptor beta chain is given with its context. Its specificity is not known. Any gene name here is a mouse gene name. The missing CDR3 end, 1 residue past where the read stops, is filled in from the germline J gene. Specified time point: mouse harvest day 7 after allogeneic transplant. Mouse grafts combined 10^7 T-cell-depleted bone marrow cells with 10^6 splenic CD5+ T cells. Germline V lookup: CDR1 KGHPV, CDR2 FQNQEV (reference sequence). V lost 4 bases and J lost 1, with 4 bases in between. This CDR3 is built from 12 residues. This record belongs to a study of tissue T cells after allogeneic stem cell transplantation. Sequencing used immunoSEQ multiplex PCR; TCRdb keeps in-frame clones, though not all of them. Here the sample spans approximately 6,900 clones, about 53% being singletons. Study conclusions and caveats: Within patients, tissue anatomy strongly shaped TCR repertoire composition. Few T cell clones were shared across patients, but motif clusters showed tissue-specific shared signatures. In patients and mice, blood and spleen missed much of tissue repertoire.

The material sequenced was gut tissue. The chain has TRBV26 and TRBJ1-1; D is unresolved. The sequence was obtained from a female BALB/c mouse given C57BL/6 T cells with graft-versus-host disease after an allogeneic hematopoietic cell transplant. CDR3 sequence: CASSRTNTEVFF. The sequenced CDR3 bases are TGTGCCAGCAGTCGGACGAACACAGAAGTCTTC.